This T cell receptor (beta chain) was captured by sequencing in a study of regulatory T cells in long-lasting Graves disease. Findings and limits, study-wide: Persistent Graves' cases showed lower TCR diversity than newly diagnosed cases. Persistent disease favored TRBV28, TRBJ1-2 and TRBJ2-5.

The V end was cut by 0 bases, the J end by 8 bases, with 16 bases between. Germline loops: CDR1 GTSNPN, CDR2 SVGIG (reference sequence). This CDR3 is built from 14 residues. Both iRepertoire HTBI primers and Arm-PCR of CDR3 regions were used to build the TCR beta libraries. A single record per CDR3 protein comes from TCRdb applying MiXCR to the multiplex PCR reads. The sample shows hundreds of thousands of distinct CDR3 sequences, 15% to 20% of them seen only once. A note on this clonotype: Antigen: not known.

Time point defined: newly diagnosed GD, antithyroid drugs for less than 3 months. Following extraction of RNA from PBMCs, that RNA was used to make the TCR library. The sample also formed part of further work on T cells in Graves' hyperthyroidism and ophthalmopathy. That source reports: HTBI primers were the set used in a first-round RT-PCR of the TCR CDR3. Appearing also in blood were most of the thyroid clonotypes expanded above 0.001.

The TCR was taken from a woman aged 25 to 39 with Graves disease. This chain uses TRBV30 with TRBJ1-2, with D perhaps TRBD1 (5 bases). Material: peripheral blood mononuclear cells (PBMCs), obtained at new diagnosis, from a patient treated with antithyroid drugs. The DNA of the CDR3 is TGTGCCTGGAGTGTATCGGCAGGGTACTTCGGCTACACCTTC. Protein sequence: CAWSVSAGYFGYTF.